This entry lists 3 T cell receptor beta chains sequenced from one sample in a study of long-term antiretroviral therapy in people with HIV. Version v3.0 of the immunoSEQ assay was performed at survey level. Sequenced by immunoSEQ multiplex PCR; TCRdb stores in-frame clones only, minus some. The sample records 30,000 to 35,000 clones, approximately 75% being singletons. The sequencing used unsorted PBMCs, collected 3 years after starting antiretroviral therapy. Source of these receptors: a middle-aged man with HIV.

This clone has more than one count but fewer than ten. The V call is TRBV18, the J call TRBJ1-6; 9 bases line up with TRBD1. Per the germline V gene, CDR1 is KGHSH and CDR2 is LQKENI. J was trimmed by 9 bases and V by 8 bases; bases with no gene match: 5. The CDR3 covers 13 residues. The CDR3 DNA reads as TGTGCCAGCCTACAGGGGGCCGGTTCACCCCTCCACTTT. It encodes CASLQGAGSPLHF.

This clone was observed a single time. This chain connects TRBV28 to TRBJ1-2; perhaps TRBD1 as D (5 bases). The germline V gene encodes CDR1 MDHEN and CDR2 SYDVKM. Trimming cost V 6 bases and J 5 bases, with 16 bases left between them. The CDR3 has 14 amino acids. The CDR3 region has the DNA TGTGCCAGCAGGTTTCGGCAGGGATGGTATGGCTACACCTTC. Encoded protein: CASRFRQGWYGYTF.

V is TRBV18 and J is TRBJ2-5; 13 positions agree with TRBD2. The V segment lost 2 bases and the J segment 3 bases; nucleotides outside the gene matches: 0. This CDR3 spans 15 amino acids. The germline CDR1 and CDR2 sequences are KGHSH and LQKENI. CDR3 DNA sequence: TGTGCCAGCTCACCAGGGACTAGCGGGGAAGAGACCCAGTACTTC. Its protein product is CASSPGTSGEETQYF.